Listed here are 26 T cell receptor beta chains from one sample, sequenced in a study of T cell responses to AZD1222 COVID-19 vaccine. Profiled with immunoSEQ multiplex PCR; TCRdb holds only in-frame clones, not every one. The table lists about 110,000 clones, 75% to 90% of them singletons. Sequencing used peripheral blood, obtained on day 0 of AZD1222 vaccination. The receptors shown here come from an adult in good health.

This clone was seen only once. The chain couples TRBV10-2 to TRBJ1-1; D is ambiguous. V lost 3 bases, J lost 6 bases, and 5 bases lay in between. The CDR3 is made up of 11 amino acids. The germline V gene has CDR1 WSHSY and CDR2 SAAADI. The CDR3 loop reads CASSDSPEAFF. CDR3 DNA sequence: TGCGCCAGCAGTGATAGTCCTGAAGCTTTCTTT.

The rearrangement links TRBV9 to TRBJ1-5; possibly TRBD1 for D (5 bases). The CDR3 is made up of 15 amino acids. Trimming removed 4 bases from V and 0 bases from J, with 11 bases in between. Germline CDR1 is SGDLS and CDR2 is YYNGEE. Written as DNA, the CDR3 is TGTGCCAGCAGCCCGACAGTTTATAGCAATCAGCCCCAGCATTTT. As protein: CASSPTVYSNQPQHF.

The rearrangement uses TRBV6-6 and TRBJ1-1, with a weak D call TRBD1 (5 bases). V was shortened by 0 bases and J by 2 bases, with 10 bases between the two germline ends. Germline V gives CDR1 MNHNY, CDR2 SVGAGI (reference sequence). The CDR3 runs 15 residues. Written as DNA, the CDR3 is TGTGCCAGCAGTTACTCGTCAGGGAAAAACACTGAAGCTTTCTTT. Translated: CASSYSSGKNTEAFF.

This chain links TRBV18 with TRBJ2-7, with TRBD2 identical over 11 bases. The germline V gene encodes CDR1 KGHSH and CDR2 LQKENI. V trimming: 3 bases; J trimming: 0 bases; junction bases outside the gene matches: 4. This CDR3 has 16 amino acids. CDR3 bases: TGTGCCAGCTCACCCCGACTAGCGGGAAGCTCCTACGAGCAGTACTTC. Its translation: CASSPRLAGSSYEQYF.

The chain is built from TRBV7-2 and TRBJ2-3; D unclear. V lost 5 bases, J lost 4 bases, and 16 bases lay in between. This CDR3 has 15 amino acids. Germline values: CDR1 SGHTA, CDR2 FQGNSA. This chain's CDR3 is CASSPKASKADTQYF. The CDR3 nucleotides read TGTGCCAGCAGCCCGAAGGCGTCGAAGGCAGATACGCAGTATTTT.

The chain's CDR3 is CAIKNESPASSTQYF. In DNA form, the CDR3 reads TGTGCCATCAAAAACGAGTCTCCTGCTTCCTCTACGCAGTATTTT. V and J are TRBV10-3 and TRBJ2-3; D is unclear. Germline CDR1 ENHRY, CDR2 SYGVKD. The V and J ends lost 7 bases and 8 bases respectively, with 22 bases between them. This CDR3 is 15 amino acids long.

The J gene is TRBJ1-1, the V gene TRBV30, with D maybe TRBD1 (5 bases). V lost 0 bases and J 4 bases, leaving 6 bases between the germline ends. Germline assignment: CDR1 GTSNPN and CDR2 SVGIG (reference sequence). The CDR3 is 12 residues long. DNA of the CDR3: TGTGCCTGGAGTGTGGGGGGCACTGAAGCTTTCTTT. Amino acids: CAWSVGGTEAFF.

The rearrangement joins TRBV5-1 to TRBJ2-1, with 8 bases matching TRBD2. The V and J ends lost 0 bases and 4 bases, in that order; junction bases with no gene match: 6. The germline V gene has CDR1 SGHRS and CDR2 YFSETQ. The CDR3 has 16 amino acids. The CDR3 spells CASSLGGSGGYNEQFF. In DNA form, the CDR3 reads TGCGCCAGCAGCTTGGGAGGCTCGGGGGGGTACAATGAGCAGTTCTTC. Drawing the rest from reference TRBV5-1 and TRBJ2-1, the complete variable domain is KAGVTQTPRYLIKTRGQQVTLSCSPISGHRSVSWYQQTPGQGLQFLFEYFSETQRNKGNFPGRFSGRQFSNSRSEMNVSTLELGDSALYLCASSLGGSGGYNEQFFGPGTRLTVL.

As to this clone: The sample carries other DNA sequences with the same CDR3. The V and J genes are TRBV20-1 and TRBJ2-7; no reliable D call. Trimming shortened V by 3 bases and J by 0 bases, and 3 bases separated the two germline ends. From germline, CDR1 is DFQATT and CDR2 SNEGSKA (reference sequence). CDR3 length: 11 residues. CDR3 region: CSASYSYEQYF. DNA of the CDR3: TGCAGTGCTAGTTACTCCTACGAGCAGTACTTC.

The gene calls are TRBV7-2 and TRBJ1-1, with 7 bases that match TRBD1. The CDR3 covers 14 residues. Trimming removed 3 bases from V and 4 bases from J; junction bases left unmatched: 5. Germline V gene data show CDR1 as SGHTA and CDR2 as FQGNSA. CDR3 sequence (DNA): TGTGCCAGCAGCTTGAACAGGGGCGGCACTGAAGCTTTCTTT. Protein sequence: CASSLNRGGTEAFF. Full variable domain (rest looked up from reference TRBV7-2 and TRBJ1-1): GAGVSQSPSNKVTEKGKDVELRCDPISGHTALYWYRQSLGQGLEFLIYFQGNSAPDKSGLPSDRFSAERTGGSVSTLTIQRTQQEDSAVYLCASSLNRGGTEAFFGQGTRLTVV.

The chain employs TRBV3-1 (or the pseudogene TRBV3-2) and TRBJ1-1; D unresolved. Germline CDR1 and CDR2: LGHDT and YNNKEL (reference sequence). This CDR3 has 15 amino acids. Trimming pared 4 bases from V and 0 bases from J, leaving 12 bases between. DNA for the CDR3: TGTGCCAGCAGCCCCACCGAACGGGTGAACACTGAAGCTTTCTTT. Translating gives CASSPTERVNTEAFF.

The chain uses TRBV3-1 (or the pseudogene TRBV3-2) and TRBJ2-5; maybe TRBD1 (6 bases). With 3 bases removed from V and 5 bases from J, the gap between germline ends came to 16 bases. There are 15 residues in the CDR3. Germline CDR1 and CDR2: LGHDT and YNNKEL (reference sequence). The CDR3 region has the DNA TGTGCCAGCAGCCAGAGCAGGGGCGCAACCGAGACCCAGTACTTC. Translated, it gives CASSQSRGATETQYF.

V gene TRBV7-2 combines with J gene TRBJ2-5; possibly TRBD1 for D (5 bases). Trimming took 1 base from V and 5 from J, leaving 8 bases between them. This CDR3 is 13 amino acids long. Germline V gene lookup returns CDR1 SGHTA and CDR2 FQGNSA. CDR3 region: CASSLVRVETQYF. DNA for the CDR3: TGTGCCAGCAGCTTAGTCAGGGTCGAGACCCAGTACTTC.

This chain uses TRBV29-1 with TRBJ2-2; D is undetermined. Germline CDR1 SQVTM, CDR2 ANQGSEA. This CDR3 comprises 16 residues. V lost 4 bases, J lost 7 bases, and 22 bases lay in between. CDR3 in DNA: TGCAGCGTTGTTCCGGCGAGACAAGGGCAAGACGGGGAGCTGTTTTTT. Translated: CSVVPARQGQDGELFF.

The chain carries TRBV3-1 (or the pseudogene TRBV3-2) and TRBJ1-3, with TRBD1 as a possible D gene (6 bases). V lost 5 bases and J lost 0, with 14 bases in between. Per the germline V gene, CDR1 is LGHDT and CDR2 is YNNKEL (reference sequence). The CDR3 runs to 16 residues. CDR3 DNA: TGTGCCAGCAGCTACCCACAGGGCAACTCTGGAAACACCATATATTTT. It encodes CASSYPQGNSGNTIYF.

The rearrangement uses TRBV12-5 and TRBJ2-3; D gene ambiguous. The CDR3 is 11 residues long. Per germline, CDR1 LGHNT and CDR2 FRNRAP. Between the trimmed V and J ends, which lost 6 bases and 0 bases, there was a span of 1 base. The CDR3 is CASGSTDTQYF. CDR3 sequence (DNA): TGTGCTAGTGGAAGCACAGATACGCAGTATTTT.

This rearrangement joins TRBV27 to TRBJ1-2; D not certain. Germline CDR1 reads MNHEY; CDR2 reads SMNVEV (reference sequence). Trimming removed 5 bases at V and 8 bases at J, with 15 bases between. The CDR3 loop spans 13 amino acids. The CDR3 nucleotides read TGTGCCAGCAGTCATCGACCCTCCGTAGGCTACACCTTC. It translates to CASSHRPSVGYTF.

J is TRBJ1-2 and V is TRBV13, with D possibly matching TRBD1 (6 bases). V was pared by 1 base and J by 5 bases, with 17 bases between. CDR3 length: 16 residues. Germline V gene data show CDR1 as PRHDT and CDR2 as FYEKMQ (reference sequence). The CDR3 spells CASSLVVETGRYGYTF. DNA for the CDR3: TGTGCCAGCAGCTTAGTTGTTGAAACAGGGCGGTATGGCTACACCTTC.

The rearrangement uses TRBV27 and TRBJ2-7; either TRBD1 or TRBD2 may fit D (5 bases each). Deletions cut 6 bases from V and 0 bases from J, with 9 bases between. Germline CDR1 is MNHEY and CDR2 is SMNVEV (reference sequence). The CDR3 totals 13 residues. CDR3 coding DNA: TGTGCCAGCAGGGGGACCCACTCCTACGAGCAGTACTTC. This gives the protein CASRGTHSYEQYF.

The chain has TRBV7-2 and TRBJ1-2; D is possibly TRBD1 (6 bases). Trimming removed 1 base at V and 7 bases at J, with 13 bases between. Germline V CDR1 and CDR2: SGHTA, FQGNSA. The CDR3 sequence is 14 residues long. The CDR3 region is CASSLVAGVVGYTF. CDR3 nucleotides: TGTGCCAGCAGCTTAGTTGCAGGGGTCGTTGGCTACACCTTC. Drawing the rest from reference TRBV7-2 and TRBJ1-2, the complete variable domain is GAGVSQSPSNKVTEKGKDVELRCDPISGHTALYWYRQSLGQGLEFLIYFQGNSAPDKSGLPSDRFSAERTGGSVSTLTIQRTQQEDSAVYLCASSLVAGVVGYTFGSGTRLTVV.

The rearrangement joins TRBV7-9 to TRBJ2-5, with TRBD2 matching 8 bases. CDR3 length: 15 amino acids. J was trimmed by 1 base and V by 5 bases; bases with no gene match: 6. Per germline, CDR1 SEHNR and CDR2 FQNEAQ (reference sequence). The CDR3: CASSPEAGAQETQYF. The CDR3 region has the DNA TGTGCCAGCAGCCCCGAAGCGGGGGCCCAAGAGACCCAGTACTTC.

The chain uses TRBV19 and TRBJ1-2, with 7 bases matching TRBD1. Germline V gene data show CDR1 as LNHDA and CDR2 as SQIVND (reference sequence). The CDR3 spans 13 residues. Trimming took 5 bases from V and 6 from J; bases not matched to a gene: 6. In DNA form, the CDR3 reads TGTGCCAGTAGTCTCCGACAGGGTAATGGCTACACCTTC. As protein: CASSLRQGNGYTF.

The chain carries TRBV25-1 and TRBJ2-1; 9 nucleotides align to TRBD1. Germline V gives CDR1 MGHDK, CDR2 SYGVNS. CDR3 length: 15 amino acids. The V segment lost 8 bases and the J segment 9 bases; nucleotides outside the gene matches: 14. CDR3 sequence reads: CASQLTGQGGGEQFF. Here the CDR3 DNA reads TGTGCCAGCCAACTGACGGGACAGGGAGGTGGTGAGCAGTTCTTC.

This chain connects TRBV27 to TRBJ2-1; D is possibly TRBD1 (6 bases). Germline values: CDR1 MNHEY, CDR2 SMNVEV (reference sequence). Trimming shortened V by 4 bases and J by 0 bases, and 7 bases separated the two germline ends. The CDR3 extends over 14 amino acids. CDR3 sequence reads: CASSYRASYNEQFF. In DNA form, the CDR3 reads TGTGCCAGCAGTTACAGGGCCTCCTACAATGAGCAGTTCTTC.

The genes are TRBV27 and TRBJ2-3; D call uncertain. V lost 3 bases and J lost 2, with 6 bases in between. This CDR3 has 13 amino acids. Germline loops: CDR1 MNHEY, CDR2 SMNVEV (reference sequence). CDR3 loop: CASSLGFTDTQYF. The CDR3 DNA is TGTGCCAGCAGTTTGGGGTTCACAGATACGCAGTATTTT.

The rearrangement links TRBV6-1 to TRBJ1-5, with 7 bases that match TRBD1. Germline V gives CDR1 MNHNS, CDR2 SASEGT. The CDR3 sequence is 17 residues long. Germline trimming cut 4 bases from V and 6 bases from J; bases unmatched to any gene: 15. CDR3 amino acids: CASSGPFVRGGGQPQHF. The CDR3 DNA reads TGTGCCAGCAGTGGGCCCTTTGTCAGGGGGGGTGGTCAGCCCCAGCATTTT.